Presented here are 6 T cell receptor beta chains from one specimen sequenced in a study of T cells in localized non-small cell lung cancer. The repertoire was sequenced with immunoSEQ multiplex PCR; TCRdb's copy has only in-frame clones and lacks some. The sample consists of about 74,000 clones, about 88% of them appearing once. Sample: peripheral blood, taken before any cancer treatment. Receptors originate from an older female donor with stage I lung adenocarcinoma.

The gene calls are TRBV7-9 and TRBJ1-1, with D possibly matching TRBD1 (6 bases). V was clipped by 9 bases and J by 1 base, with 18 bases between them. Germline V gene data show CDR1 as SEHNR and CDR2 as FQNEAQ (reference sequence). The CDR3 has 15 amino acids. CDR3 sequence: CASQRGEVANTEAFF. Written as DNA, the CDR3 is TGTGCCAGTCAGAGGGGGGAAGTGGCGAACACTGAAGCTTTCTTT.

This chain links TRBV6-1 with TRBJ1-1; D perhaps matches TRBD1 (5 bases). The CDR3 length is 14 residues. From germline, CDR1 is MNHNS and CDR2 SASEGT. The V gene lost 5 bases and the J gene lost 4 bases, with 14 bases spanning the gap. The CDR3 region is CASSTTGGSTEAFF. DNA of the CDR3: TGTGCCAGCAGTACAACTGGGGGGAGCACTGAAGCTTTCTTT.

The chain employs TRBV11-3 and TRBJ2-2, with 11 nucleotides matching TRBD2. Germline lookup yields CDR1 SGHNT and CDR2 YENEEA. The V gene end was trimmed by 5 bases and the J gene end by 1 base; junction bases not matched to a gene: 3. The CDR3 is 16 amino acids. The CDR3 bases are TGTGCCAGCAGCAGACTAGCGGGGTTGAACACCGGGGAGCTGTTTTTT. Translated, it gives CASSRLAGLNTGELFF.

The rearrangement uses TRBV5-1 and TRBJ1-1; 8 bases line up with TRBD1. V trimming: 1 base; J trimming: 0 bases; junction bases outside the gene matches: 5. CDR3 size: 16 residues. CDR1 and CDR2 from the germline V gene are SGHRS and YFSETQ. This CDR3 is CASSLLPGQVNTEAFF. CDR3 bases: TGCGCCAGCAGCTTGTTGCCGGGACAGGTGAACACTGAAGCTTTCTTT.

This chain joins TRBV7-8 and TRBJ1-3; D perhaps matches TRBD1 (5 bases). V lost 0 bases to trimming and J lost 2 bases, with 11 bases between them. The CDR3 sequence is 16 residues long. Germline V gene sequence: CDR1 SGHVS, CDR2 FQNEAQ. CDR3 in amino acids: CASSLASRVPGNTIYF. The CDR3 DNA follows: TGTGCCAGCAGCTTAGCGTCCAGGGTCCCTGGAAACACCATATATTTT.

The chain links TRBV4-2 to TRBJ2-1, with D perhaps TRBD2 (7 bases). The CDR3 contains 19 residues. V gave up 0 bases and J gave up 0 bases, with 18 bases separating them. Germline V gives CDR1 LGHNA, CDR2 YNFKEQ. CDR3 in DNA: TGTGCCAGCAGCCAAGATGGAGGGGGGGGGCCAAGCTCCTACAATGAGCAGTTCTTC. This codes for CASSQDGGGGPSSYNEQFF.